Following are 8 T cell receptor beta chains from one sample sequenced in a study of T cell changes during pregnancy in multiple sclerosis. The protocol was immunoSEQ multiplex PCR, while the TCRdb copy is restricted to in-frame clones and leaves out a portion. This table holds around 70,000 clones, roughly 90% found once. The sequences come from peripheral blood, collected in the third trimester of pregnancy. These receptors originate from a female donor with multiple sclerosis, enrolled in a pregnancy study.

The J gene is TRBJ2-7, the V gene TRBV4-3, with 7 bases matching TRBD1. Germline V lookup: CDR1 LGHNA, CDR2 YSLEER. Trimming removed 3 bases from V and 2 bases from J; junction bases left unmatched: 4. The CDR3 contains 14 residues. The CDR3 spells CASSQVTGTYEQYF. CDR3 DNA sequence: TGCGCCAGCAGCCAGGTGACAGGGACCTACGAGCAGTACTTC.

The chain uses TRBV15 and TRBJ1-2, with D tentatively TRBD1 (5 bases). Per germline, CDR1 LNHNV and CDR2 YYDKDF (reference sequence). This CDR3 region has 14 residues. V was cut by 0 bases and J by 5 bases, with 10 bases left in between. This chain's CDR3 is CATSREGGGYGYTF. The CDR3 DNA reads as TGTGCCACCAGCAGAGAGGGGGGAGGGTATGGCTACACCTTC. Supplemented by reference TRBV15 and TRBJ1-2, the full variable domain reads DAMVIQNPRYQVTQFGKPVTLSCSQTLNHNVMYWYQQKSSQAPKLLFHYYDKDFNNEADTPDNFQSRRPNTSFCFLDIRSPGLGDTAMYLCATSREGGGYGYTFGSGTRLTVV.

The V and J genes are TRBV27 and TRBJ2-7; a weak D match, TRBD1 (6 bases). Germline CDR1 is MNHEY and CDR2 is SMNVEV (reference sequence). The germline V and J ends were trimmed by 5 bases and 0 bases, with 11 bases remaining between them. The CDR3 runs to 14 residues. The CDR3 spells CASSRAGVSYEQYF. The CDR3 DNA sequence: TGTGCCAGCAGTAGGGCAGGGGTCTCCTACGAGCAGTACTTC.

This clone turned up a few times. The rearrangement joins TRBV6-6 to TRBJ1-5; 7 positions agree with TRBD1. With V trimmed by 9 bases and J by 5 bases, 7 bases remained unmatched. Germline V CDR1 and CDR2: MNHNY, SVGAGI (reference sequence). The CDR3 length is 13 residues. In DNA form, the CDR3 reads TGTGCCAGTACCCCGACAGGGCATCAGCCCCAGCATTTT. Its translation: CASTPTGHQPQHF.

The chain carries TRBV19 and TRBJ2-2; no firm D call. V was trimmed by 3 bases and J by 0 bases, leaving 8 bases between them. The CDR3 extends over 15 amino acids. Per germline, CDR1 LNHDA and CDR2 SQIVND (reference sequence). The CDR3 sequence is CASSIFSANTGELFF. The DNA for the CDR3 is TGTGCCAGTAGTATTTTCTCAGCGAACACCGGGGAGCTGTTTTTT.

This CDR3 reads CASTWGDNYGYTF. In nucleotides, the CDR3 is TGTGCCAGCACCTGGGGCGATAACTATGGCTACACCTTC. V is TRBV28 and J is TRBJ1-2, with D maybe TRBD1 (5 bases). CDR3 size: 13 residues. CDR1 and CDR2 (germline): MDHEN, SYDVKM. Trimming stripped 7 bases from V and 1 base from J, with 10 bases between.

This chain links TRBV5-1 with TRBJ2-5, with TRBD2 matching over 15 bases. The CDR3 covers 16 residues. Germline CDR1 reads SGHRS; CDR2 reads YFSETQ. The V segment lost 3 bases and the J segment 5 bases; nucleotides outside the gene matches: 5. CDR3: CASSWGLAGGIETQYF. The CDR3 nucleotides read TGCGCCAGCAGCTGGGGACTAGCGGGGGGTATTGAGACCCAGTACTTC. Based on the CDR3 plus reference TRBV5-1 and TRBJ2-5, the full variable domain is KAGVTQTPRYLIKTRGQQVTLSCSPISGHRSVSWYQQTPGQGLQFLFEYFSETQRNKGNFPGRFSGRQFSNSRSEMNVSTLELGDSALYLCASSWGLAGGIETQYFGPGTRLLVL.

The V gene is TRBV29-1, the J gene TRBJ2-3; D unclear. The CDR3 contains 13 residues. The germline gives CDR1 SQVTM, CDR2 ANQGSEA. The V end lost 3 bases, the J end lost 1 base, and 8 bases lay between the germline ends. In DNA form, the CDR3 reads TGCAGCGTTGATAACCAGGGCACAGATACGCAGTATTTT. Its protein is CSVDNQGTDTQYF.